Following are 30 T cell receptor beta chains from one sample sequenced in a study of blood T cell repertoires in COVID-19. The method was immunoSEQ multiplex PCR; TCRdb's version includes in-frame clones alone and lacks a portion of them. The table lists a few hundred thousand clones, about 88% of them singletons. The source material was peripheral blood. The source is a man aged 18 to 30 with active or convalescent COVID-19.

The rearrangement joins TRBV18 to TRBJ2-1, with 13 positions matching TRBD2. V shed 0 bases and J 0 bases; nucleotides not matched to a gene: 5. Germline V gives CDR1 KGHSH, CDR2 LQKENI. This CDR3 has 19 amino acids. CDR3: CASSPPKLAGGSSYNEQFF. The CDR3 DNA reads as TGTGCCAGCTCACCACCAAAACTAGCGGGAGGGAGCTCCTACAATGAGCAGTTCTTC.

This chain uses TRBV7-2 with TRBJ1-2; weak D call: TRBD1 (6 bases). This CDR3 contains 15 residues. V was cut by 5 bases and J by 1 base, with 14 bases left in between. Germline V gives CDR1 SGHTA, CDR2 FQGNSA. CDR3 loop: CASSPRTELNYGYTF. CDR3 nucleotide sequence: TGTGCCAGCAGCCCGCGGACAGAGCTTAACTATGGCTACACCTTC. The full variable domain, its missing parts supplied by reference TRBV7-2 and TRBJ1-2, is GAGVSQSPSNKVTEKGKDVELRCDPISGHTALYWYRQSLGQGLEFLIYFQGNSAPDKSGLPSDRFSAERTGGSVSTLTIQRTQQEDSAVYLCASSPRTELNYGYTFGSGTRLTVV.

This clone was observed a single time. V gene TRBV5-1 combines with J gene TRBJ2-3, with 8 positions matching TRBD2. The germline V gene has CDR1 SGHRS and CDR2 YFSETQ. V lost 4 bases to trimming and J lost 1 base; unmatched junction nucleotides: 5. This CDR3 region has 15 residues. CDR3: CASSPLGRGTDTQYF. In DNA form, the CDR3 reads TGCGCCAGCAGCCCTCTCGGGAGGGGCACAGATACGCAGTATTTT.

The chain is built from TRBV18 and TRBJ2-1; 9 nucleotides agree with TRBD2. This CDR3 spans 16 amino acids. Per the germline V gene, CDR1 is KGHSH and CDR2 is LQKENI. V shed 3 bases and J 11 bases; nucleotides not matched to a gene: 14. In DNA form, the CDR3 reads TGTGCCAGCTCACCCCCGGGACTAGCCTCTCAGCGAAAGCAGTTCTTC. Translation gives CASSPPGLASQRKQFF.

As concerns this clone: Other DNA sequences in this specimen translate into the identical CDR3. The chain is built from TRBV6-2 or TRBV6-3 and TRBJ2-5; TRBD1 matches 7 bases. From germline, CDR1 is MNHEY and CDR2 SVGEGT. This CDR3 comprises 13 residues. The V and J ends lost 5 bases and 1 base, in that order; junction bases with no gene match: 1. The CDR3 coding sequence is TGTGCCAGCAGTAGGGGGCCCCAAGAGACCCAGTACTTC. It is translated as CASSRGPQETQYF.

The chain uses TRBV13 and TRBJ2-7; TRBD2 agrees at 7 bases. CDR1 and CDR2 from the germline V gene are PRHDT and FYEKMQ (reference sequence). The junction had 11 bases not matched to a gene; V was cut back by 5 bases and J by 4 bases. CDR3 size: 15 residues. This CDR3 reads CASSGSGLGIYEQYF. In nucleotides, the CDR3 is TGTGCCAGCAGCGGTAGCGGGCTGGGGATTTACGAGCAGTACTTC.

The chain links TRBV4-1 to TRBJ2-7; 11 positions match TRBD1. The CDR3 spans 13 residues. The germline V gene encodes CDR1 MGHRA and CDR2 YSYEKL. Trimming took 6 bases from V and 4 from J; bases not matched to a gene: 2. The CDR3 loop reads CASSRDRGYEQYF. The DNA of the CDR3 is TGCGCCAGCAGTCGGGACAGGGGGTACGAGCAGTACTTC.

About this clone: A junction boundary mismatches the germline segment, possibly from a read error. The chain recombines TRBV29-1 with TRBJ2-2, with D perhaps matching TRBD1 (6 bases). The CDR3 is 14 residues long. Per germline, CDR1 SQVTM and CDR2 ANQGSEA. CDR3 protein: CSAEKTGRTGELFF. CDR3 DNA: TGCAGCGCTGAAAAAACAGGGAGAACCGGGGAGCTGTTTTTT.

The V gene is TRBV15, the J gene TRBJ2-1, with 10 bases fitting TRBD2. This CDR3 has 16 residues. With V trimmed by 0 bases and J by 10 bases, 9 bases remained unmatched. Germline CDR1 LNHNV, CDR2 YYDKDF (reference sequence). Here the CDR3 reads CATSRDRSSGSQEQFF. CDR3 bases: TGTGCCACCAGCAGAGACAGATCTAGCGGGAGTCAGGAGCAGTTCTTC.

This chain uses TRBV5-1 with TRBJ1-1, with D possibly matching TRBD1 (6 bases). Germline CDR1 and CDR2: SGHRS and YFSETQ. V was shortened by 3 bases and J by 8 bases, with 14 bases between the two germline ends. This CDR3 has 13 residues. In nucleotides, the CDR3 is TGCGCCAGCAGCTGGACGACAGGCGTCGAAGCTTTCTTT. Protein: CASSWTTGVEAFF. The whole variable domain, filled in from reference TRBV5-1 and TRBJ1-1, reads KAGVTQTPRYLIKTRGQQVTLSCSPISGHRSVSWYQQTPGQGLQFLFEYFSETQRNKGNFPGRFSGRQFSNSRSEMNVSTLELGDSALYLCASSWTTGVEAFFGQGTRLTVV.

V is TRBV12-3 or TRBV12-4 and J is TRBJ1-1; TRBD1 might be the D (5 bases). Trimming took 3 bases from V and 4 from J, leaving 9 bases between them. The CDR3 runs to 13 residues. This chain's CDR3 is CASSFSDSTEAFF. CDR3 nucleotides: TGTGCCAGCAGTTTTTCCGACAGCACTGAAGCTTTCTTT.

In its sample, this clone was seen once. The chain links TRBV6-6 to TRBJ1-2; 8 nucleotides align to TRBD1. Germline lookup yields CDR1 MNHNY and CDR2 SVGAGI (reference sequence). This CDR3 is built from 13 residues. The junction had 3 bases not matched to a gene; V was cut back by 5 bases and J by 4 bases. CDR3 region: CASSRDRRYGYTF. For the CDR3, the DNA is TGTGCCAGCAGTCGGGACAGGCGCTATGGCTACACCTTC.

This CDR3 reads CASSEGGGNQPQHF. As DNA, the CDR3 is TGTGCCAGCAGTGAAGGTGGGGGGAACCAGCCCCAGCATTTT. J is TRBJ1-5 and V is TRBV6-1; D is perhaps TRBD1 (5 bases). The CDR3 is 14 residues long. CDR1 MNHNS and CDR2 SASEGT come from the germline V gene. V was shortened by 1 base and J by 7 bases, with 11 bases between the two germline ends.

V is TRBV9 and J is TRBJ1-1, with D possibly TRBD1 on 6 matching bases. CDR1 is SGDLS, CDR2 YYNGEE, per germline. This CDR3 is built from 14 residues. V was cut by 2 bases and J by 5 bases, with 13 bases left in between. The chain's CDR3 is CASSVNRDVTEAFF. The CDR3 DNA follows: TGTGCCAGCAGCGTTAACAGGGACGTGACTGAAGCTTTCTTT.

The rearrangement uses TRBV6-5 and TRBJ1-6; unclear D gene. Trimming removed 6 bases at V and 0 bases at J, with 9 bases between. This CDR3 has 15 amino acids. Germline lookup yields CDR1 MNHEY and CDR2 SVGAGI. The CDR3 protein is CASRTGPSYNSPLHF. In nucleotides, the CDR3 is TGTGCCAGCAGAACTGGTCCCTCCTATAATTCACCCCTCCACTTT.

The chain links TRBV11-3 to TRBJ1-1; D may be TRBD1 (5 bases). Trimming left V 6 bases short and J 8 bases short, with 13 bases between. The length of the CDR3 is 12 residues. Per the germline V gene, CDR1 is SGHNT and CDR2 is YENEEA. In nucleotides, the CDR3 is TGTGCCAGCAGTCCCAGGGCGGCGGAAGCTTTCTTT. It yields the protein CASSPRAAEAFF. The complete variable domain, with remaining parts taken from reference TRBV11-3 and TRBJ1-1, reads EAGVVQSPRYKIIEKKQPVAFWCNPISGHNTLYWYLQNLGQGPELLIRYENEEAVDDSQLPKDRFSAERLKGVDSTLKIQPAELGDSAVYLCASSPRAAEAFFGQGTRLTVV.

V usage is TRBV30 and J usage is TRBJ2-3, with 8 bases identical to TRBD2. The CDR3 consists of 13 residues. V lost 8 bases, J lost 6 bases, and 10 bases stayed unmatched. Germline values: CDR1 GTSNPN, CDR2 SVGIG (reference sequence). The CDR3, as DNA: TGTGCCCGCAGCGGGAGTCGGCGGGATACGCAGTATTTT. This sequence encodes CARSGSRRDTQYF.

This chain uses TRBV5-1 with TRBJ1-6, with D maybe TRBD1 (5 bases). CDR1 and CDR2 from the germline V gene are SGHRS and YFSETQ. The ends were cut back, 5 bases at V and 9 bases at J, with 15 bases in the middle. This CDR3 has 14 residues. CDR3 sequence (DNA): TGCGCCAGCAGAGAACAGGACGGACGTTCACCCCTCCACTTT. It specifies CASREQDGRSPLHF.

Regarding this clone: Other DNA sequences in the sample encode the same CDR3. The chain combines TRBV27 with TRBJ1-4; no clear D. The V end lost 3 bases, the J end lost 7 bases, and 9 bases lay between the germline ends. This CDR3 is built from 13 residues. The germline CDR1 and CDR2 sequences are MNHEY and SMNVEV (reference sequence). The CDR3 DNA reads as TGTGCCAGCAGTTTCGGAGGTGGTGAAAAACTGTTTTTT. Translation gives CASSFGGGEKLFF.

The chain has TRBV15 and TRBJ1-6; the D gene is possibly TRBD1 (6 bases). The germline gives CDR1 LNHNV, CDR2 YYDKDF (reference sequence). V shed 4 bases and J shed 7 bases, with 23 bases lying between them. CDR3 size: 18 residues. The CDR3 region is CATSIYGWKQGGNSPLHF. The CDR3 DNA reads TGTGCCACCAGCATCTATGGGTGGAAACAGGGCGGCAATTCACCCCTCCACTTT.

The chain couples TRBV30 to TRBJ1-1, with TRBD1 identical over 9 bases. Losses at the gene ends were 3 bases for V and 2 bases for J; bases not matched to a gene: 4. This CDR3 spans 14 amino acids. Germline V gives CDR1 GTSNPN, CDR2 SVGIG (reference sequence). The CDR3 nucleotides read TGTGCCTGGAGGGGACAGGGAGGTAACACTGAAGCTTTCTTT. Amino acid sequence: CAWRGQGGNTEAFF.

The chain has TRBV2 and TRBJ2-5, with D tentatively TRBD2 (6 bases). V lost 6 bases, J lost 3 bases, and 14 bases lay in between. Germline V gene lookup returns CDR1 SNHLY and CDR2 FYNNEI. The CDR3 is 14 residues long. The CDR3 nucleotides are TGTGCCAGCAGCGCCCTACTAGCAGAAGAGACCCAGTACTTC. Translated, it gives CASSALLAEETQYF.

The chain is built from TRBV6-1 and TRBJ2-1; the match to TRBD2 covers 12 bases. Trimming at V came to 4 bases and at J to 4 bases, leaving 5 bases not matched to a gene. Looked up from germline, CDR1 is MNHNS and CDR2 is SASEGT. This CDR3 contains 16 residues. The CDR3 loop is CASSARGLAGYNEQFF. DNA for the CDR3: TGTGCCAGCAGTGCCCGCGGACTAGCGGGATACAATGAGCAGTTCTTC.

V is TRBV6-5 and J is TRBJ2-7, with a weak D call TRBD1 (5 bases). The CDR3 has 15 residues. Trimming removed 4 bases from V and 1 base from J, with 14 bases in between. Germline CDR1 is MNHEY and CDR2 is SVGAGI. The CDR3 DNA sequence: TGTGCCAGCAGTTCGTACAGGCGCTCGTCCTACGAGCAGTACTTC. Its translation is CASSSYRRSSYEQYF.

The chain couples TRBV10-2 to TRBJ2-7, with TRBD2 matching over 7 bases. CDR3 length: 14 residues. In germline, CDR1 is WSHSY, CDR2 SAAADI. Losses at the gene ends were 6 bases for V and 3 bases for J; bases not matched to a gene: 8. The CDR3 spells CASSGGSRIYEQYF. CDR3 nucleotides: TGCGCCAGCAGCGGGGGGTCTAGGATCTACGAGCAGTACTTC.

The chain recombines TRBV28 with TRBJ1-3; maybe TRBD1 (5 bases). Trimming shortened V by 6 bases and J by 0 bases, and 15 bases separated the two germline ends. This CDR3 has 16 residues. Germline CDR1 MDHEN, CDR2 SYDVKM. In DNA form, the CDR3 reads TGTGCCAGCAGCTGGGGCGAAGAAAACTCTGGAAACACCATATATTTT. This encodes CASSWGEENSGNTIYF.

This rearrangement joins TRBV12-3 or TRBV12-4 to TRBJ1-5; D uncertain. The V end was cut by 7 bases, the J end by 8 bases, with 15 bases between. This CDR3 is 13 amino acids long. CDR3 sequence (DNA): TGTGCCAGCACCTGGGGAGTCATCAAGCCCCAGCATTTT. It is translated as CASTWGVIKPQHF.

This chain connects TRBV9 to TRBJ1-1; tentative D call: TRBD1 (5 bases). V was trimmed by 6 bases and J by 2 bases, leaving 11 bases between them. This CDR3 has 13 amino acids. CDR1 and CDR2 (germline): SGDLS, YYNGEE. The CDR3 nucleotides read TGTGCCAGCAAAAGCACAGGTAACACTGAAGCTTTCTTT. This sequence encodes CASKSTGNTEAFF.

The chain is built from TRBV28 and TRBJ2-2; 7 bases agree with TRBD1. Germline CDR1 is MDHEN and CDR2 is SYDVKM. With 10 bases clipped from V and 5 bases from J, the junction kept 7 bases outside the gene matches. The CDR3 extends over 13 amino acids. The CDR3 bases are TGTGCCACAAACAGGGGTGGGACCGGGGAGCTGTTTTTT. Translated: CATNRGGTGELFF. Complete variable domain (other parts from reference TRBV28 and TRBJ2-2): DVKVTQSSRYLVKRTGEKVFLECVQDMDHENMFWYRQDPGLGLRLIYFSYDVKMKEKGDIPEGYSVSREKKERFSLILESASTNQTSMYLCATNRGGTGELFFGEGSRLTVL.

V and J are TRBV5-1 and TRBJ1-2; no clear D gene. V lost 0 bases to trimming and J lost 3 bases, with 9 bases between them. CDR3 length: 14 residues. Germline values: CDR1 SGHRS, CDR2 YFSETQ. The CDR3 DNA reads as TGCGCCAGCAGCTTGGCCCCGGTCGACTATGGCTACACCTTC. This gives the protein CASSLAPVDYGYTF.